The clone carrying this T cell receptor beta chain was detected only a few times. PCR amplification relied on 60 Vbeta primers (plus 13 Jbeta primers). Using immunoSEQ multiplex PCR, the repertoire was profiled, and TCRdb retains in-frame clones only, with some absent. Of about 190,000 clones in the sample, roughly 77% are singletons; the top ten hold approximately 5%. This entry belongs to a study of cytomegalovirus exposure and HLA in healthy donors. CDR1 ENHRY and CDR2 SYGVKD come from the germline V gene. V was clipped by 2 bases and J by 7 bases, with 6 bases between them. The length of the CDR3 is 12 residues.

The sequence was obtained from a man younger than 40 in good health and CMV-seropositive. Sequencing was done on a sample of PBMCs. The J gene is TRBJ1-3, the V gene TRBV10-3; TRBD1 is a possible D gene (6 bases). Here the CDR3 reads CAISERGNTIYF. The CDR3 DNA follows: TGTGCCATCAGTGAGAGGGGGAACACCATATATTTT.